Each of the 26 T cell receptor beta chains below was sequenced from the same sample in a study of T cells after yellow fever vaccination. TCRdb analysed the 5' RACE reads with MiXCR anew, one entry per CDR3 protein. The sample includes hundreds of thousands of distinct CDR3 sequences, approximately 12% of them seen just once. The starting material was CD4+ T cells sorted from PBMCs, obtained 15 days after the yellow fever booster vaccination. Receptor source: a young man who received the YFV17D yellow fever vaccine.

A few counts support this clonotype. This sequence joins TRBV6-1 and TRBJ1-1, with D maybe TRBD1 (6 bases). The CDR3 length is 14 residues. V lost 6 bases, J lost 5 bases, and 16 bases lay in between. The germline CDR1 and CDR2 sequences are MNHNS and SASEGT. CDR3 nucleotides: TGTGCCAGCAGAGGATACAACAGGGTAACTGAAGCTTTCTTT. Its protein product is CASRGYNRVTEAFF.

The chain employs TRBV4-3 and TRBJ1-4, with TRBD1 matching over 7 bases. The CDR3 loop spans 15 amino acids. V shed 4 bases, J shed 4 bases, and the junction held 6 bases outside the gene matches. CDR1 is LGHNA, CDR2 YSLEER, per germline. The CDR3 region is CASSPETGRNEKLFF. The CDR3 DNA reads as TGCGCCAGCAGCCCAGAGACAGGGCGTAATGAAAAACTGTTTTTT.

The rearrangement joins TRBV6-5 to TRBJ1-4, with D possibly TRBD1 on 5 matching bases. The CDR3 is 14 amino acids. Trimming stripped 0 bases from V and 8 bases from J, with 10 bases between. Germline V gene sequence: CDR1 MNHEY, CDR2 SVGAGI. CDR3 residues: CASSYSGAREKLFF. CDR3 DNA: TGTGCCAGCAGTTACTCTGGGGCACGAGAAAAACTGTTTTTT.

This clonotype has a handful of counts. The chain has TRBV20-1 and TRBJ1-2, with 8 nucleotides matching TRBD1. J gave up 4 bases and V 5 bases, and 12 bases lay outside the gene matches. The CDR3 runs 15 residues. The germline V gene has CDR1 DFQATT and CDR2 SNEGSKA (reference sequence). CDR3 sequence reads: CSAPPPEQGGYGYTF. DNA for the CDR3: TGCAGTGCTCCCCCCCCCGAACAGGGGGGCTATGGCTACACCTTC.

This chain links TRBV20-1 with TRBJ2-7; weak D call: TRBD1 (7 bases). Trimming took 2 bases from V and 6 from J, leaving 17 bases between them. CDR1 is DFQATT and CDR2 is SNEGSKA in the germline V gene (reference sequence). The CDR3 is made up of 14 amino acids. The CDR3 loop reads CSARRAGGHPEQYF. The DNA for the CDR3 is TGCAGTGCTAGAAGGGCAGGGGGGCATCCCGAGCAGTACTTC.

The V gene is TRBV7-2, the J gene TRBJ2-3; a possible D gene is TRBD1 (6 bases). Trimming took off 5 bases at V and 0 bases at J, with 15 bases between the two ends. The CDR3 runs to 16 residues. CDR1 is SGHTA and CDR2 is FQGNSA in the germline V gene. The DNA for the CDR3 is TGTGCCAGCAGCCCTAGGCCGCAGGGGAGCACAGATACGCAGTATTTT. This encodes CASSPRPQGSTDTQYF.

This clonotype was detected a few times. The chain links TRBV4-3 to TRBJ1-6, with unresolved D. The germline V and J ends were trimmed by 1 base and 0 bases, with 10 bases remaining between them. The CDR3 covers 17 residues. Germline V gene sequence: CDR1 LGHNA, CDR2 YSLEER. The CDR3 bases are TGCGCCAGCAGCCAAGTGACGGGGAGCTCCTATAATTCACCCCTCCACTTT. Translating gives CASSQVTGSSYNSPLHF.

The CDR3 region has the DNA TGCAGCCCTACTCCGGGCGGACAGATTCGTTTTGATCAACTGTTTTTT. This translates into CSPTPGGQIRFDQLFF. The rearrangement links TRBV29-1 to TRBJ1-4; D is possibly TRBD1 (6 bases). This CDR3 comprises 16 residues. Deletions cut 8 bases from V and 12 bases from J, with 31 bases between. Per the germline V gene, CDR1 is SQVTM and CDR2 is ANQGSEA.

The rearrangement joins TRBV30 to TRBJ1-5; 10 bases line up with TRBD1. Losses at the gene ends were 2 bases for V and 1 base for J; bases not matched to a gene: 5. The CDR3 contains 16 residues. Looked up from germline, CDR1 is GTSNPN and CDR2 is SVGIG (reference sequence). The CDR3 sequence is CAWSKGDRGSNQPQHF. The DNA of the CDR3 is TGTGCCTGGAGTAAGGGGGACAGGGGAAGCAATCAGCCCCAGCATTTT.

V is TRBV6-5 and J is TRBJ1-5; perhaps TRBD1 as D (5 bases). V was shortened by 2 bases and J by 3 bases, with 11 bases between the two germline ends. The CDR3 is 15 amino acids. CDR1 is MNHEY, CDR2 SVGAGI, per germline. This CDR3 is CASSYGAGYNQPQHF. The CDR3 DNA is TGTGCCAGCAGTTACGGGGCAGGCTACAATCAGCCCCAGCATTTT.

This rearrangement joins TRBV6-2 or TRBV6-3 to TRBJ1-2; 11 bases are a match to TRBD1. The CDR3 runs 16 residues. The ends lost 6 bases at V and 8 bases at J; junction bases unmatched: 14. The germline V gene has CDR1 MNHEY and CDR2 SVGEGT. DNA for the CDR3: TGTGCCAGCAGCGAACCCGGGACAGGGGGAAGCGGAGGCTACACCTTC. Translating it yields CASSEPGTGGSGGYTF.

This clonotype was recorded a few times. The genes are TRBV5-1 and TRBJ1-4, with D perhaps TRBD1 (5 bases). V lost 0 bases to trimming and J lost 7 bases, with 7 bases between them. The germline gives CDR1 SGHRS, CDR2 YFSETQ. The CDR3 extends over 13 amino acids. The CDR3 here is CASSLEGTEKLFF. In DNA form, the CDR3 reads TGCGCCAGCAGCTTGGAGGGGACTGAAAAACTGTTTTTT.

Only a few counts were recorded for this clonotype. The V gene is TRBV4-1, the J gene TRBJ1-5; weak D call: TRBD1 (6 bases). The V end was cut by 2 bases, the J end by 3 bases, with 20 bases between. The germline V gene encodes CDR1 MGHRA and CDR2 YSYEKL. The length of the CDR3 is 18 residues. The CDR3 reads CASSQLGTQGPSNQPQHF. Written as DNA, the CDR3 is TGCGCCAGCAGCCAACTGGGGACCCAGGGGCCCTCCAATCAGCCCCAGCATTTT.

This chain connects TRBV12-3 or TRBV12-4 to TRBJ2-3; 8 bases agree with TRBD2. The V gene end was trimmed by 6 bases and the J gene end by 0 bases; junction bases not matched to a gene: 5. The CDR3 covers 15 residues. The CDR3 bases are TGTGCCAGCAGCAACATAGCGGGGAGCACAGATACGCAGTATTTT. Amino acids: CASSNIAGSTDTQYF.

The chain couples TRBV5-1 to TRBJ1-4; 7 bases agree with TRBD1. Germline-derived CDR1 and CDR2 are SGHRS and YFSETQ. V shed 0 bases, J shed 8 bases, and the junction held 7 bases outside the gene matches. This CDR3 has 15 amino acids. CDR3: CASSLGPEGAEKLFF. The CDR3 nucleotides read TGCGCCAGCAGCTTGGGCCCGGAGGGGGCGGAAAAACTGTTTTTT.

This clonotype was detected a few times. The chain uses TRBV12-3 or TRBV12-4 and TRBJ1-4; D might be TRBD1 (5 bases). V gave up 6 bases and J gave up 7 bases, with 15 bases separating them. The CDR3 has 14 amino acids. CDR3 nucleotides: TGTGCCAGCAGGCTCCAGGGTGTTGGTGAAAAACTGTTTTTT. Its translation is CASRLQGVGEKLFF.

V and J are TRBV14 and TRBJ1-5; 11 nucleotides match TRBD1. V shed 1 base, J shed 2 bases, and the junction held 7 bases outside the gene matches. Per the germline V gene, CDR1 is SGHDN and CDR2 is FVKESK. The CDR3 runs to 18 residues. The CDR3 is CASSQADRTGGGNQPQHF. The CDR3 nucleotides read TGTGCCAGCAGCCAAGCCGACCGGACAGGGGGCGGCAATCAGCCCCAGCATTTT.

The sample holds a few counts of this clonotype. V and J are TRBV18 and TRBJ1-1; D gene uncertain. From germline, CDR1 is KGHSH and CDR2 LQKENI. Trimming pared 5 bases from V and 11 bases from J, leaving 15 bases between. This CDR3 spans 12 amino acids. The CDR3 DNA follows: TGTGCCAGCTCAGCGGGAAAGCCGCTGGCTTTCTTT. It encodes CASSAGKPLAFF.

The rearrangement joins TRBV20-1 to TRBJ2-1; TRBD2 is a possible D gene (6 bases). V dropped 5 bases and J dropped 3 bases, with 8 bases sitting between them. Per germline, CDR1 DFQATT and CDR2 SNEGSKA (reference sequence). This CDR3 has 12 amino acids. The CDR3 protein is CSAGGNYNEQFF. Here the CDR3 DNA reads TGCAGTGCTGGGGGGAACTACAATGAGCAGTTCTTC.

The chain has TRBV9 and TRBJ2-7; weak D call: TRBD1 (6 bases). This CDR3 comprises 14 residues. Per germline, CDR1 SGDLS and CDR2 YYNGEE. V shed 2 bases and J shed 7 bases, with 16 bases lying between them. The CDR3 region is CASSVTGHTLEQYF. CDR3 nucleotide sequence: TGTGCCAGCAGCGTTACGGGACACACATTGGAGCAGTACTTC.

As DNA, the CDR3 is TGTGCCAGCAGTCTCCATAGGGGGGGGCTAGGCTACACCTTC. Residues: CASSLHRGGLGYTF. This rearrangement joins TRBV6-5 to TRBJ1-2; tentative D call: TRBD1 (6 bases). CDR3 size: 14 residues. Germline CDR1 MNHEY, CDR2 SVGAGI. Trimming removed 5 bases at V and 8 bases at J, with 18 bases between.

This clonotype was picked up a small number of times. The rearrangement joins TRBV5-1 to TRBJ2-7; the match to TRBD1 covers 7 bases. This CDR3 has 15 amino acids. Germline CDR1 SGHRS, CDR2 YFSETQ. V lost 4 bases and J lost 6; bases outside the gene matches: 13. CDR3 residues: CASSILTGLPREQYF. The CDR3 DNA reads as TGCGCCAGCAGCATTCTGACAGGGCTCCCTCGCGAGCAGTACTTC.

V and J are TRBV30 and TRBJ1-2; no firm D call. Germline-derived CDR1 and CDR2 are GTSNPN and SVGIG (reference sequence). The length of the CDR3 is 13 residues. Trimming removed 0 bases from V and 8 bases from J, with 13 bases in between. The CDR3 is CAWSVKRARGYTF. In nucleotides, the CDR3 is TGTGCCTGGAGTGTAAAGCGGGCGAGAGGCTACACCTTC.

This clonotype was seen a few times. Compared with germline, one end of the junction differs, possibly owing to a read error. The chain uses TRBV20-1 and TRBJ2-1, with a possible D match to TRBD1 (6 bases). The CDR3 loop spans 15 amino acids. Germline CDR1 reads DFQATT; CDR2 reads SNEGSKA (reference sequence). This CDR3 is CSARGGSGEYNEQFF. In nucleotides, the CDR3 is TGCAGTGCGAGAGGGGGATCAGGGGAGTACAATGAGCAGTTCTTC.

The chain combines TRBV28 with TRBJ1-6; 7 bases align to TRBD1. This CDR3 is built from 14 residues. After removal of 6 bases from V and 10 bases from J, the junction contained 9 bases not matched to a gene. Germline CDR1 reads MDHEN; CDR2 reads SYDVKM. The CDR3, as DNA: TGTGCCAGCAGCCCGGGACAGCTAATATCACCCCTCCACTTT. The encoded protein is CASSPGQLISPLHF. The complete variable domain, with remaining parts taken from reference TRBV28 and TRBJ1-6, reads DVKVTQSSRYLVKRTGEKVFLECVQDMDHENMFWYRQDPGLGLRLIYFSYDVKMKEKGDIPEGYSVSREKKERFSLILESASTNQTSMYLCASSPGQLISPLHFGNGTRLTVT.

A few counts support this clonotype. V gene TRBV28 combines with J gene TRBJ2-3, with D maybe TRBD1 (6 bases). Trimming left V 5 bases short and J 0 bases short, with 24 bases between. The CDR3 has 19 amino acids. Germline-derived CDR1 and CDR2 are MDHEN and SYDVKM. The CDR3 here is CASSAVGVGAVKSTDTQYF. CDR3 sequence (DNA): TGTGCCAGCAGTGCAGTGGGGGTGGGGGCGGTTAAAAGCACAGATACGCAGTATTTT.